This TCR beta chain was sequenced in a study of blood T cell repertoires in COVID-19. For the study at large: Whether acute or convalescent, the COVID-19 samples came from the United States, Italy and Spain. T cells, B-cell-depleted T cells, or PBMCs provided the cDNA or gDNA that served as material.

The V end lost 6 bases, the J end lost 9 bases, and 21 bases lay between the germline ends. This CDR3 is 15 amino acids long. Germline V CDR1 and CDR2: SNHLY, FYNNEI. TCRdb's table, derived via immunoSEQ multiplex PCR, lists solely in-frame clones and lacks some. The table lists 130,000 to 150,000 clones, less than 90% of them singletons. Categorization into cohorts depended on clinical history that participants reported. The origin of this receptor is a woman in her forties or fifties who had been exposed to COVID-19. The V gene is TRBV2, the J gene TRBJ2-1; D uncertain. The sample consisted of PBMCs or T cells enriched from blood (not recorded which). CDR3 in DNA: TGTGCCAGCAGCTTATCGCCACAAAATGTTGGTGAGCAGTTCTTC. It is translated as CASSLSPQNVGEQFF.